One sample yielded the 3 T cell receptor beta chains listed below, sequenced in a study of T cells after posttransplantation cyclophosphamide. Cyclophosphamide on days +3 and +4 followed busulfan-fludarabine conditioning and a marrow graft. Sequencing used immunoSEQ multiplex PCR; TCRdb keeps in-frame clones, though not all of them. This sample has 9,500 to 12,000 clones, with 80% to 95% found just once. Here the sequenced sample was PBMCs, taken after allogeneic stem cell transplant with posttransplant cyclophosphamide. These receptors were collected from a female patient aged 30-39 years who received an allogeneic stem cell transplant from an unrelated donor, was CMV-positive, and had no GVHD. Some T cells may trace back to the graft donor.

For the CDR3, the DNA is TGTGCCAGTAGTATAGGAGTTCTCCAGGGGGCTGGCTACACCTTC. Translated: CASSIGVLQGAGYTF. The chain joins TRBV19 to TRBJ1-2, with 8 positions matching TRBD1. The V gene end was trimmed by 1 base and the J gene end by 7 bases; junction bases not matched to a gene: 8. Germline CDR1 reads LNHDA; CDR2 reads SQIVND (reference sequence). CDR3 length equals 15 residues.

The rearrangement links TRBV6-4 to TRBJ2-1; D might be TRBD2 (5 bases). CDR1 and CDR2 from the germline V gene are MRHNA and SNTAGT. The V end was cut by 3 bases, the J end by 4 bases, with 16 bases between. This CDR3 is 16 amino acids long. The CDR3: CASSDGGYGQYNEQFF. CDR3 coding DNA: TGTGCCAGCAGTGATGGAGGTTATGGCCAATACAATGAGCAGTTCTTC.

The rearrangement uses TRBV10-2 and TRBJ2-1, with D possibly TRBD2 on 7 matching bases. This CDR3 is built from 16 residues. Trimming left V 0 bases short and J 10 bases short, with 19 bases between. CDR1 is WSHSY and CDR2 is SAAADI in the germline V gene. As DNA, the CDR3 is TGCGCCAGCAGTGAGTCGGGGGGGGGCCGATCCCAAGAGCAGTTCTTC. Protein sequence: CASSESGGGRSQEQFF.